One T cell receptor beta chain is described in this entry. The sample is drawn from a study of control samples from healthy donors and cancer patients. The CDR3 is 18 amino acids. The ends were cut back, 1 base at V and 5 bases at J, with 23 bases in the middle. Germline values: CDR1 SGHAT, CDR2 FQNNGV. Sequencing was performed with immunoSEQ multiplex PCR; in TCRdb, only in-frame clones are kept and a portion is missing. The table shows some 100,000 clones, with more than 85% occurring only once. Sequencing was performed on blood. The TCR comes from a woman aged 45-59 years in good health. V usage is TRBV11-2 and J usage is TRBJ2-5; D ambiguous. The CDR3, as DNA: TGTGCCAGCAGCTTAGTCGGCAGCTATTCCCCATCGATTGAGACCCAGTACTTC. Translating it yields CASSLVGSYSPSIETQYF.